This entry lists 18 T cell receptor beta chains sequenced from one sample in a study of shared clonotypes between healthy human individuals. Clones were sequenced by immunoSEQ multiplex PCR, and TCRdb holds only the in-frame ones, with some missing. The table shows about 1 million clones, with about 75% occurring only once. Material for sequencing was memory CD4+ T cells sorted from blood. Regarding subset: CD45RA-negative fraction. The origin of the receptors is a man younger than 35 in good health.

This chain joins TRBV7-6 and TRBJ1-3; D may be TRBD1 (6 bases). The CDR3 has 15 amino acids. V gave up 4 bases and J gave up 4 bases, with 14 bases separating them. The germline V gene encodes CDR1 SGHVS and CDR2 FNYEAQ. The CDR3 sequence is CASSSRGVAGNTIYF. DNA of the CDR3: TGTGCCAGCAGCTCCAGGGGTGTAGCGGGAAACACCATATATTTT.

The chain recombines TRBV2 with TRBJ2-5; 8 bases line up with TRBD1. Germline V gene lookup returns CDR1 SNHLY and CDR2 FYNNEI. Losses at the gene ends were 10 bases for V and 3 bases for J; bases not matched to a gene: 13. The CDR3 contains 15 residues. The CDR3 spells CATSPGGREEETQYF. As DNA, the CDR3 is TGTGCCACTTCGCCAGGGGGCAGGGAAGAAGAGACCCAGTACTTC.

This clone showed up just a few times. The chain has TRBV30 and TRBJ2-5; TRBD1 matches at 11 bases. Germline CDR1 is GTSNPN and CDR2 is SVGIG (reference sequence). The CDR3 covers 15 residues. The junction had 8 bases not matched to a gene; V was cut back by 2 bases and J by 6 bases. Written as DNA, the CDR3 is TGTGCCTGGAGTTCCCCGGGGACAGGGGGGAAGACCCAGTACTTC. Translated, it gives CAWSSPGTGGKTQYF.

The chain carries TRBV11-2 and TRBJ1-1, with TRBD1 as a possible D gene (6 bases). CDR1 is SGHAT and CDR2 is FQNNGV in the germline V gene. CDR3 length equals 16 residues. Trimming left V 5 bases short and J 0 bases short, with 16 bases between. CDR3 sequence reads: CASSRPQGNMNTEAFF. The CDR3 DNA reads as TGTGCCAGCAGCCGGCCCCAGGGGAACATGAACACTGAAGCTTTCTTT.

This clone was detected only once. The chain recombines TRBV30 with TRBJ1-4; weak D call: TRBD1 (5 bases). The V gene's germline CDR1 is GTSNPN and CDR2 SVGIG (reference sequence). Trimming stripped 5 bases from V and 0 bases from J, with 16 bases between. The CDR3 is made up of 16 amino acids. This chain's CDR3 is CAWSPGGHTTNEKLFF. CDR3 coding DNA: TGTGCCTGGTCGCCCGGGGGTCATACAACTAATGAAAAACTGTTTTTT.

V and J are TRBV7-2 and TRBJ1-6; 9 positions agree with TRBD1. Germline V CDR1 and CDR2: SGHTA, FQGNSA. This CDR3 is 15 amino acids long. The V segment lost 4 bases and the J segment 9 bases; nucleotides outside the gene matches: 7. The CDR3 region is CASSYLADRGSPLHF. The CDR3 coding sequence is TGTGCCAGCAGCTACCTGGCGGACAGGGGTTCACCCCTCCACTTT.

With regard to this clone: A far larger clone lies a single base away; this is likely a read error. The chain combines TRBV25-1 with TRBJ1-1; unclear D gene. Germline V CDR1 and CDR2: MGHDK, SYGVNS. The CDR3 sequence is 11 residues long. V was trimmed by 8 bases and J by 1 base, leaving 5 bases between them. This chain's CDR3 is CASLQNTEAFF. The CDR3 coding sequence is TGTGCCAGCCTGCAGAACACTGAAGCTTTCTTT.

This clone was recorded only once. The chain has TRBV27 and TRBJ2-7; the D call may be TRBD1 or TRBD2 (5 bases each). V lost 6 bases to trimming and J lost 2 bases, with 14 bases between them. The CDR3 contains 14 residues. Germline V lookup: CDR1 MNHEY, CDR2 SMNVEV (reference sequence). This CDR3 is CASRRPGPTYEQYF. DNA of the CDR3: TGTGCCAGCAGAAGGCCGGGGCCTACCTACGAGCAGTACTTC.

The rearrangement joins TRBV28 to TRBJ1-4, with TRBD1 matching over 8 bases. Germline V CDR1 and CDR2: MDHEN, SYDVKM. The CDR3 sequence is 13 residues long. Trimming removed 6 bases from V and 13 bases from J; junction bases left unmatched: 10. The CDR3 nucleotides read TGTGCCAGCAGCCTAGGACAGGGAAAGGGACTGTTTTTT. Protein: CASSLGQGKGLFF.

The chain recombines TRBV2 with TRBJ1-1; perhaps TRBD1 as D (6 bases). CDR1 SNHLY and CDR2 FYNNEI come from the germline V gene. V lost 6 bases, J lost 1 base, and 15 bases lay in between. This CDR3 region has 15 residues. This chain's CDR3 is CASRRIVQGNTEAFF. The CDR3 region has the DNA TGTGCCAGCAGACGAATAGTACAGGGGAACACTGAAGCTTTCTTT.

The CDR3 here is CASSQDFPGDLTDTQYF. As DNA, the CDR3 is TGTGCCAGCAGCCAAGATTTTCCAGGGGACCTCACAGATACGCAGTATTTT. The V and J genes are TRBV4-2 and TRBJ2-3, with D perhaps TRBD1 (6 bases). CDR3 length equals 17 residues. Germline V gene data show CDR1 as LGHNA and CDR2 as YNFKEQ. Trimming removed 0 bases from V and 2 bases from J, with 15 bases in between.

The V and J genes are TRBV5-4 and TRBJ2-6; TRBD1 matches at 12 bases. In germline, CDR1 is SGHNT, CDR2 YYREEE (reference sequence). CDR3 size: 17 residues. The J segment lost 0 bases and the V segment lost 4 bases, leaving 2 bases of the junction unmatched. CDR3 protein: CASSVGQGASGANVLTF. CDR3 DNA: TGTGCCAGCAGCGTGGGACAGGGGGCCTCTGGGGCCAACGTCCTGACTTTC.

V gene TRBV7-4 combines with J gene TRBJ2-3; either TRBD1 or TRBD2 may supply D (5 bases each). Germline values: CDR1 SGHVT, CDR2 SQSDAQ. This CDR3 has 16 amino acids. Between the trimmed V and J ends, which lost 4 bases and 3 bases, there was a span of 17 bases. DNA for the CDR3: TGTGCCAGCAGCTGGGCTAGCTCCAGGGCGACAGATACGCAGTATTTT. It yields the protein CASSWASSRATDTQYF. The variable domain in full, with the rest retrieved from reference TRBV7-4 and TRBJ2-3, is GAGVSQSPRYKVAKRGRDVALRCDSISGHVTLYWYRQTLGQGSEVLTYSQSDAQRDKSGRPSGRFSAERPERSVSTLKIQRTEQGDSAVYLCASSWASSRATDTQYFGPGTRLTVL.

This chain uses TRBV18 with TRBJ1-1; no definite D call. Between the trimmed V and J ends, which lost 0 bases and 5 bases, there was a span of 13 bases. The CDR3 spans 15 residues. The germline V gene has CDR1 KGHSH and CDR2 LQKENI. The CDR3 loop is CASSPPGLGRTEAFF. The CDR3 DNA reads TGTGCCAGCTCACCACCGGGTCTAGGAAGGACTGAAGCTTTCTTT.

CDR3 nucleotide sequence: TGTGCCAGCAGCCAGACCGGTAGCGCAAACGGAGAGCAGTACTTC. This gives the protein CASSQTGSANGEQYF. The gene calls are TRBV5-4 and TRBJ2-7, with D possibly matching TRBD2 (5 bases). The CDR3 has 15 residues. V was pared by 4 bases and J by 7 bases, with 21 bases between. Germline loops: CDR1 SGHNT, CDR2 YYREEE (reference sequence).

The genes are TRBV6-1 and TRBJ2-2, with D unresolved. The CDR3 extends over 15 amino acids. V lost 10 bases and J lost 0, with 15 bases in between. Germline CDR1 reads MNHNS; CDR2 reads SASEGT. The CDR3 loop is CATHTSFANTGELFF. The CDR3 DNA sequence: TGTGCCACCCATACCTCCTTCGCGAACACCGGGGAGCTGTTTTTT.

J is TRBJ1-6 and V is TRBV28, with 8 bases that match TRBD1. CDR3 length: 17 residues. Looked up from germline, CDR1 is MDHEN and CDR2 is SYDVKM. V shed 0 bases and J 4 bases; nucleotides not matched to a gene: 5. The chain's CDR3 is CASSLWLGTGYNSPLHF. The CDR3 bases are TGTGCCAGCAGTTTATGGCTCGGGACAGGATATAATTCACCCCTCCACTTT.

The chain employs TRBV5-1 and TRBJ2-2; perhaps TRBD2 as D (6 bases). V was pared by 4 bases and J by 3 bases, with 13 bases between. Per the germline V gene, CDR1 is SGHRS and CDR2 is YFSETQ. This CDR3 region has 15 residues. The CDR3 DNA reads TGCGCCAGCAGCCGGGTCACGGGGGACACCGGGGAGCTGTTTTTT. This codes for CASSRVTGDTGELFF.